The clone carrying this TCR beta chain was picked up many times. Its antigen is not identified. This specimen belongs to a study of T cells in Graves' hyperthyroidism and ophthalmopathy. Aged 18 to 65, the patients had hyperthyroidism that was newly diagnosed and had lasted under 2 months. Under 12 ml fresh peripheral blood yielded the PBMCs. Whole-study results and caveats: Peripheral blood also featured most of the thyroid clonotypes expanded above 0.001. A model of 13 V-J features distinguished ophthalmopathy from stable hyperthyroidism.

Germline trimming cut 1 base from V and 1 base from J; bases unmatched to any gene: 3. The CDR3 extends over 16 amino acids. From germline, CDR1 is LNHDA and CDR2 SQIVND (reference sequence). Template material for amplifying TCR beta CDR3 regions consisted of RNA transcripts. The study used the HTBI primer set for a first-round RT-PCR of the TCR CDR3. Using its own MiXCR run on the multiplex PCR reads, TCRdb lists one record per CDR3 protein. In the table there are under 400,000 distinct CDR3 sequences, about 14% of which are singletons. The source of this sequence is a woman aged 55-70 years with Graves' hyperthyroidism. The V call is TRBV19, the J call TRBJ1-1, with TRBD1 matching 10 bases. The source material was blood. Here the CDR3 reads CASSIARTGGNTEAFF. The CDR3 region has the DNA TGTGCCAGTAGTATAGCCCGGACAGGGGGGAACACTGAAGCTTTCTTT.